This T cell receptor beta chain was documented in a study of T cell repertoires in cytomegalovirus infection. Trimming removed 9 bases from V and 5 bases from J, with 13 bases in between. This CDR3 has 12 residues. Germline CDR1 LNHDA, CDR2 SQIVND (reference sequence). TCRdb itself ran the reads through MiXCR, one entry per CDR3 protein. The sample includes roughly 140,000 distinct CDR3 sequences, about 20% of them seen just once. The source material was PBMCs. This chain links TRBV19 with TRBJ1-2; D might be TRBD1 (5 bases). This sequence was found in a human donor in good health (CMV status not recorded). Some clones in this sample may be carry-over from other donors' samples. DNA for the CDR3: TGTGCCAGCGGTGACGAGGGGTATGGCTACACCTTC. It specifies CASGDEGYGYTF.